This entry lists 16 T cell receptor beta chains sequenced from one sample in a study of T cells after posttransplantation cyclophosphamide. Cyclophosphamide on days +3 and +4 followed busulfan-fludarabine conditioning and a marrow graft. Libraries were prepared by immunoSEQ multiplex PCR; TCRdb keeps only in-frame clonotypes and omits some of them. Sampling found 5,700 or so clones, none seen once. The sequencing here drew on PBMCs, taken after allogeneic stem cell transplant with posttransplant cyclophosphamide. The receptor source for this set is a male patient aged 60-69 years who received an allogeneic stem cell transplant from a related donor, was CMV-positive, and had no GVHD. Some T cells may be the graft donor's.

This clone was observed a few times. The V call is TRBV11-2, the J call TRBJ2-7, with 10 bases matching TRBD2. With 5 bases clipped from V and 4 bases from J, the junction kept 11 bases outside the gene matches. The CDR3 sequence is 16 residues long. From germline, CDR1 is SGHAT and CDR2 FQNNGV. CDR3 region: CASSPLAGAPWYEQYF. The CDR3, as DNA: TGTGCCAGCAGCCCTCTAGCGGGGGCCCCCTGGTACGAGCAGTACTTC.

This clone has a count of ten or more. This chain joins TRBV25-1 and TRBJ1-4; maybe TRBD1 (6 bases). In germline, CDR1 is MGHDK, CDR2 SYGVNS. This CDR3 is built from 14 residues. V lost 0 bases and J 7 bases, leaving 9 bases between the germline ends. CDR3 DNA sequence: TGTGCCAGCAGTGAATATGCGGGGGCTGAAAAACTGTTTTTT. Its translation: CASSEYAGAEKLFF.

This clone was counted at least ten times. CDR3 in DNA: TGTGCCAGCAGCTTAGCGCGAAGAGCTGAAGCTTTCTTT. This gives the protein CASSLARRAEAFF. This chain uses TRBV7-2 with TRBJ1-1, with unresolved D. In germline, CDR1 is SGHTA, CDR2 FQGNSA. Trimming removed 0 bases at V and 6 bases at J, with 8 bases between. The CDR3 runs 13 residues. The full variable domain, with the rest looked up from reference TRBV7-2 and TRBJ1-1, is GAGVSQSPSNKVTEKGKDVELRCDPISGHTALYWYRQSLGQGLEFLIYFQGNSAPDKSGLPSDRFSAERTGGSVSTLTIQRTQQEDSAVYLCASSLARRAEAFFGQGTRLTVV.

This clone was seen a handful of times. This chain uses TRBV6-1 with TRBJ1-2; D uncertain. The CDR3 is 15 residues long. V dropped 5 bases and J dropped 1 base, with 14 bases sitting between them. Germline loops: CDR1 MNHNS, CDR2 SASEGT. This CDR3 reads CASSTRPRGNYGYTF. The CDR3 nucleotides read TGTGCCAGCAGTACCCGACCACGGGGTAACTATGGCTACACCTTC.

The table lists this clone with a few counts. Within the sample, other DNA sequences also encode this same CDR3. V gene TRBV7-9 combines with J gene TRBJ1-1; D perhaps matches TRBD1 (6 bases). V was clipped by 3 bases and J by 3 bases, with 11 bases between them. The germline V gene has CDR1 SEHNR and CDR2 FQNEAQ (reference sequence). The length of the CDR3 is 14 residues. CDR3 DNA: TGTGCCAGCAGCTTGGATACAGGGTACACTGAAGCTTTCTTT. Its protein product is CASSLDTGYTEAFF.

This clone was seen many times. The rearrangement joins TRBV7-4 to TRBJ2-7; 7 positions match TRBD2. The germline CDR1 and CDR2 sequences are SGHVT and SQSDAQ. The CDR3 contains 16 residues. This CDR3 is CAVFSGERLGGYEQYF. CDR3 DNA sequence: TGTGCAGTGTTCAGCGGGGAGCGACTCGGAGGCTACGAGCAGTACTTC.

This clone showed up many times. This chain joins TRBV13 and TRBJ1-6; 9 positions match TRBD1. Germline values: CDR1 PRHDT, CDR2 FYEKMQ (reference sequence). The CDR3 has 15 residues. J lost 7 bases, V lost 4 bases, and 5 bases had no gene match. The CDR3, as DNA: TGTGCCAGCAGCTCGGTAGGGACAGGGAATTCACCCCTCCACTTT. Encoded protein: CASSSVGTGNSPLHF. Drawing the rest from reference TRBV13 and TRBJ1-6, the complete variable domain is AAGVIQSPRHLIKEKRETATLKCYPIPRHDTVYWYQQGPGQDPQFLISFYEKMQSDKGSIPDRFSAQQFSDYHSELNMSSLELGDSALYFCASSSVGTGNSPLHFGNGTRLTVT.

This clone was recorded many times. V gene TRBV9 combines with J gene TRBJ1-1; 7 nucleotides agree with TRBD1. V lost 4 bases and J lost 5; bases outside the gene matches: 11. In germline, CDR1 is SGDLS, CDR2 YYNGEE. The CDR3 contains 15 residues. This CDR3 reads CASSSPKTGRTEAFF. DNA of the CDR3: TGTGCCAGCAGCTCCCCCAAGACAGGGCGGACTGAAGCTTTCTTT.

The chain joins TRBV2 to TRBJ2-7; TRBD1 agrees at 7 bases. Germline CDR1 and CDR2: SNHLY and FYNNEI. J lost 6 bases, V lost 6 bases, and 11 bases had no gene match. CDR3 length equals 14 residues. The chain's CDR3 is CASSPSSTGLEQYF. DNA for the CDR3: TGTGCCAGCAGCCCTAGCTCGACAGGGCTCGAGCAGTACTTC.

The V gene is TRBV28, the J gene TRBJ2-7, with TRBD2 matching 7 bases. The CDR3 contains 15 residues. Germline V gene sequence: CDR1 MDHEN, CDR2 SYDVKM. The J segment lost 4 bases and the V segment lost 2 bases, leaving 8 bases of the junction unmatched. As DNA, the CDR3 is TGTGCCAGCAGTTTAAGTCGAGGACTAGTTTACGAGCAGTACTTC. Its translation: CASSLSRGLVYEQYF.

This clone occurred many times. This sequence joins TRBV19 and TRBJ1-1; TRBD1 is a possible D gene (5 bases). This CDR3 is 13 amino acids long. CDR1 and CDR2 from the germline V gene are LNHDA and SQIVND (reference sequence). Trimming cost V 6 bases and J 5 bases, with 13 bases left between them. The CDR3, as DNA: TGTGCCAGTAGAACGCGGGGGTGGACTGAAGCTTTCTTT. Translating it yields CASRTRGWTEAFF.

This clone was seen repeatedly, ten times or more. The V gene is TRBV5-6, the J gene TRBJ1-2, with unresolved D. The CDR3 covers 13 residues. From germline, CDR1 is SGHDT and CDR2 YYEEEE. V was clipped by 1 base and J by 6 bases, with 10 bases between them. Here the CDR3 reads CASSLKHRHGYTF. CDR3 DNA sequence: TGTGCCAGCAGCTTGAAACACCGTCATGGCTACACCTTC. Full variable domain (outside the CDR3, taken from reference TRBV5-6 and TRBJ1-2): DAGVTQSPTHLIKTRGQQVTLRCSPKSGHDTVSWYQQALGQGPQFIFQYYEEEERQRGNFPDRFSGHQFPNYSSELNVNALLLGDSALYLCASSLKHRHGYTFGSGTRLTVV.

This clone was counted ten times or more. The genes are TRBV5-5 and TRBJ1-6; no clear D gene. Trimming pared 4 bases from V and 4 bases from J, leaving 15 bases between. Germline values: CDR1 SGHKS, CDR2 YYEKEE (reference sequence). The CDR3 sequence is 16 residues long. In DNA form, the CDR3 reads TGTGCCAGCAGCCTTTTGGAGGGATGGTATAATTCACCCCTCCACTTT. The encoded protein is CASSLLEGWYNSPLHF.

This clone was seen many times. This chain links TRBV6-6 with TRBJ2-7; 9 bases agree with TRBD2. Per the germline V gene, CDR1 is MNHNY and CDR2 is SVGAGI (reference sequence). V lost 10 bases, J lost 6 bases, and 7 bases stayed unmatched. This CDR3 comprises 12 residues. The CDR3: CATQRGAFEQYF. The CDR3 nucleotides are TGTGCCACCCAGCGGGGGGCGTTCGAGCAGTACTTC.

This clone has a count of ten or more. This sequence joins TRBV19 and TRBJ2-6; D is possibly TRBD1 (6 bases). The CDR3 has 16 residues. The V end lost 7 bases, the J end lost 0 bases, and 13 bases lay between the germline ends. Germline V CDR1 and CDR2: LNHDA, SQIVND (reference sequence). CDR3 region: CASKGRGDSGANVLTF. For the CDR3, the DNA is TGTGCCAGTAAAGGCAGGGGAGACTCTGGGGCCAACGTCCTGACTTTC.

Sample share makes this clone medium-sized. The V gene is TRBV27, the J gene TRBJ1-1; TRBD1 is a possible D gene (5 bases). The CDR3 has 16 residues. Germline-derived CDR1 and CDR2 are MNHEY and SMNVEV (reference sequence). Trimming stripped 2 bases from V and 8 bases from J, with 21 bases between. CDR3 region: CASSLKGPLGVGEAFF. The CDR3, as DNA: TGTGCCAGCAGTTTAAAGGGGCCCCTAGGGGTTGGGGAAGCTTTCTTT.